This note documents a single TCR beta chain sequence. Its antigen is unidentified. The record originates from a study of blood T cells in healthy people across ages. The CDR3 length is 13 residues. The V gene lost 3 bases and the J gene lost 4 bases, with 7 bases spanning the gap. Every sample gave at least 5 micrograms of total RNA when it was extracted. General observations from the study: A roughly linear age-dependent decrease characterized TCR beta diversity per million T cells. The study lacked donor CMV status, which possibly confounded expanded clonotype changes.

The authors ran a second PCR of about 7 to 12 cycles using a sample-barcoded 5' primer and a J-beta primer mix. TCRdb passed the 5' RACE reads through MiXCR, listing each CDR3 protein once. The sample includes about 640,000 distinct CDR3 sequences, around 54% seen only once; the top ten take roughly 34%. The receptor's source is a man between 60 and 75 years old in good health. This chain uses TRBV12-3 or TRBV12-4 with TRBJ2-1; the D is unclear. The sequenced sample was blood. The CDR3 region is CASSLNIYNEQFF. In DNA, the CDR3 is TGTGCCAGCAGTTTGAACATATACAATGAGCAGTTCTTC.